This T cell receptor (beta chain) was recorded in a study of blood T cell repertoires in COVID-19. Generated by immunoSEQ multiplex PCR, the TCRdb table keeps only in-frame clones and is missing some. The sample contains more than 70,000 clones, 80% to 95% of which appear only once. With 4 bases clipped from V and 0 bases from J, the junction kept 9 bases outside the gene matches. Germline V gene sequence: CDR1 MNHNS, CDR2 SASEGT. This CDR3 has 16 amino acids. The specimen was peripheral blood. The TCR originated in a woman over 75 with acute or convalescent COVID-19. The chain is built from TRBV6-1 and TRBJ2-7; 7 bases line up with TRBD1. CDR3 amino acids: CASSGGPGTASYEQYF. The CDR3 DNA reads as TGTGCCAGCAGTGGGGGCCCCGGGACAGCCTCCTACGAGCAGTACTTC.